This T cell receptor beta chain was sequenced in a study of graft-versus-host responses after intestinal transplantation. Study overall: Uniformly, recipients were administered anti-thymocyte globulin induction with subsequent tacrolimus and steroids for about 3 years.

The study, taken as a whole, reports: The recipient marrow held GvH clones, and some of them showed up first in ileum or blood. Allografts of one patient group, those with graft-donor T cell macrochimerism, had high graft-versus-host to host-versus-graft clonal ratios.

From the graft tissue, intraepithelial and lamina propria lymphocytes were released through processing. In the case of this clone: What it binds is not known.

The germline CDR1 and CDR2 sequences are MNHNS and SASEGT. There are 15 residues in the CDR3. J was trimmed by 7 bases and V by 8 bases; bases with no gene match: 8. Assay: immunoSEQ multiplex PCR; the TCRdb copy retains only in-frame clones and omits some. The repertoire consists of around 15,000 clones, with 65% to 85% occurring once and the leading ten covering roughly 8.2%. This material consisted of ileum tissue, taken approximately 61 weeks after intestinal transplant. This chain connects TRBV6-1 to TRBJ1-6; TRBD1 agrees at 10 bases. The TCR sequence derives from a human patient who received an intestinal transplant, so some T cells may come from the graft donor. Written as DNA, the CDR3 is TGTGCCAGCGTACGACAGGGGGCGGGAAATTCACCCCTCCACTTT. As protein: CASVRQGAGNSPLHF.